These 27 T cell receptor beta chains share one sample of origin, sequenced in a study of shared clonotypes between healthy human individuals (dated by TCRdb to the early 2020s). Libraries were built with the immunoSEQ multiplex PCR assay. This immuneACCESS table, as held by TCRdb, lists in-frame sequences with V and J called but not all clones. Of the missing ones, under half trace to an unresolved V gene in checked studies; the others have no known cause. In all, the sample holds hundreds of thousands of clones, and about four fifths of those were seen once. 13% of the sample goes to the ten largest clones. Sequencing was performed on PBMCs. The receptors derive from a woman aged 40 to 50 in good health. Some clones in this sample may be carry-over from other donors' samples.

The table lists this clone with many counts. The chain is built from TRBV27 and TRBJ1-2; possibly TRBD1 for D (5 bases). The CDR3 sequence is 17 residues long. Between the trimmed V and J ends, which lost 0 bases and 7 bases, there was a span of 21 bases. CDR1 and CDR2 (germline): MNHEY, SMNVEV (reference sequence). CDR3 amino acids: CASSLSNTGQGGGGYTF. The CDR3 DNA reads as TGTGCCAGCAGTTTATCTAATACGGGCCAGGGCGGCGGTGGCTACACCTTC.

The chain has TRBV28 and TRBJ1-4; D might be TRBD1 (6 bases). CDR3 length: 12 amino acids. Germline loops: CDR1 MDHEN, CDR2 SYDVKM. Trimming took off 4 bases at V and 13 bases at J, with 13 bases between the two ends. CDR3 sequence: CASSSRQGLLFF. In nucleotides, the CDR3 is TGTGCCAGCAGTTCGAGGCAGGGGTTACTGTTTTTT.

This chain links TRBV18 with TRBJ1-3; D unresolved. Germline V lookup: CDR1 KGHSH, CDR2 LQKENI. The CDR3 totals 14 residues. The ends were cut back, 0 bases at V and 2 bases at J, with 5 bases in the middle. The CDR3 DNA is TGTGCCAGCTCACCACCAGGGACTGGAAACACCATATATTTT. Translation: CASSPPGTGNTIYF.

Written as DNA, the CDR3 is TGTGCCAGCAGCTTATGGTTAGGGAGTGGCAATCAGCCCCAGCATTTT. It specifies CASSLWLGSGNQPQHF. This chain uses TRBV7-8 with TRBJ1-5; no firm D call. The ends were cut back, 2 bases at V and 2 bases at J, with 13 bases in the middle. Germline V gene data show CDR1 as SGHVS and CDR2 as FQNEAQ. The CDR3 runs 16 residues.

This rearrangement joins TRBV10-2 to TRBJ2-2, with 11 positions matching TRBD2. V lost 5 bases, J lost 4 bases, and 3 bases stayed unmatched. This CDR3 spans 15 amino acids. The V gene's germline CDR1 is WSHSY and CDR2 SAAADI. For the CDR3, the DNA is TGCGCCAGCAGTAGGGGACTAGCGGTCACCGGGGAGCTGTTTTTT. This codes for CASSRGLAVTGELFF.

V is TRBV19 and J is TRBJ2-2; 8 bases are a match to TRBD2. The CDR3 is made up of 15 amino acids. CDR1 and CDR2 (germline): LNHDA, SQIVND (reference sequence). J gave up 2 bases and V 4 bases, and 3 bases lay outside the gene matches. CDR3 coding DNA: TGTGCCAGTAGTACGTTAGCGGGAAACACCGGGGAGCTGTTTTTT. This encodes CASSTLAGNTGELFF.

CDR3 sequence: CASSSQGTLTDTQYF. The CDR3 nucleotides are TGTGCCAGCAGCTCCCAGGGAACACTCACAGATACGCAGTATTTT. The V call is TRBV7-9, the J call TRBJ2-3; tentatively, D is TRBD1 (5 bases). The germline V gene has CDR1 SEHNR and CDR2 FQNEAQ (reference sequence). There are 15 residues in the CDR3. V shed 4 bases and J shed 2 bases, with 13 bases lying between them.

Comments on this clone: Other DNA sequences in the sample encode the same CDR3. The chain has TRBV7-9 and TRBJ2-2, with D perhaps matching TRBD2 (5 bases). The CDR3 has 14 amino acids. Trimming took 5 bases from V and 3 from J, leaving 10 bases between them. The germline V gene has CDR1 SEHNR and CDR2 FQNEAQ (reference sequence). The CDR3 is CASSPRGYTGELFF. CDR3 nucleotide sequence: TGTGCCAGCAGCCCACGGGGATACACCGGGGAGCTGTTTTTT.

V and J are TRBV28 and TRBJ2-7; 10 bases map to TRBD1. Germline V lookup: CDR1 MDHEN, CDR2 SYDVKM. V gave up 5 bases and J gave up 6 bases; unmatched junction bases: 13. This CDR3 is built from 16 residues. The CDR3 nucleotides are TGTGCCAGCAGTCCCCCTGGCTACGGGACAGGGGCCGAGCAGTACTTC. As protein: CASSPPGYGTGAEQYF.

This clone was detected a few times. The CDR3 coding sequence is TGTGCCAGTAGTATAGGAACCCTTTGGGCGGCCTCTGAAGCTTTCTTT. This sequence encodes CASSIGTLWAASEAFF. This rearrangement joins TRBV19 to TRBJ1-1; the D is unclear. Trimming shortened V by 1 base and J by 6 bases, and 18 bases separated the two germline ends. The CDR3 contains 16 residues. CDR1 and CDR2 (germline): LNHDA, SQIVND (reference sequence).

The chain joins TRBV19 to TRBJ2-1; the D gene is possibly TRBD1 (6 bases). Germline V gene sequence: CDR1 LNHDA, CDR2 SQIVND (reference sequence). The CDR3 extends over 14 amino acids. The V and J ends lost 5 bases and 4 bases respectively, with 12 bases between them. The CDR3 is CASSQGRRYNEQFF. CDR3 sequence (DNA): TGTGCCAGTAGTCAGGGGCGCAGGTACAATGAGCAGTTCTTC.

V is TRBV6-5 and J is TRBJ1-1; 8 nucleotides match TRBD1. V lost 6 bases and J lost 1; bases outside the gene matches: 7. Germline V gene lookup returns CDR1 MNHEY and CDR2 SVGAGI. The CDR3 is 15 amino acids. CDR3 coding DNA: TGTGCCAGCAGATCTCGCGGACAGGGGAACACTGAAGCTTTCTTT. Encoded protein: CASRSRGQGNTEAFF.

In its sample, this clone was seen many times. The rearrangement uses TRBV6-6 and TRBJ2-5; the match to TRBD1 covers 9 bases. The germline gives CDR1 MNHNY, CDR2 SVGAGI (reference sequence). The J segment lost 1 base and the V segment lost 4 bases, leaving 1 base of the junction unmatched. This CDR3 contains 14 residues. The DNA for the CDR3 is TGTGCCAGCAGTTCACAGGGGGCCCAAGAGACCCAGTACTTC. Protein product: CASSSQGAQETQYF.

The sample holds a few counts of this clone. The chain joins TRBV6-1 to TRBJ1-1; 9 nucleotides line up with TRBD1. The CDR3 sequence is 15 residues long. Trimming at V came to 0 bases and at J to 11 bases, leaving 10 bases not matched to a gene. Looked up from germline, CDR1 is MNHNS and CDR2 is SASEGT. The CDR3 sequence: CASSEAGTGRVTAFF. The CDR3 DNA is TGTGCCAGCAGTGAAGCGGGGACAGGGCGGGTTACGGCTTTCTTT.

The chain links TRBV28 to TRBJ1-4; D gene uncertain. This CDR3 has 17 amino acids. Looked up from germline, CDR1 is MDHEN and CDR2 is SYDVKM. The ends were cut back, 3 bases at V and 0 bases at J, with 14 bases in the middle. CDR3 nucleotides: TGTGCCAGCAGTTTGGCCGGAGTGGCCCCAACTAATGAAAAACTGTTTTTT. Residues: CASSLAGVAPTNEKLFF.

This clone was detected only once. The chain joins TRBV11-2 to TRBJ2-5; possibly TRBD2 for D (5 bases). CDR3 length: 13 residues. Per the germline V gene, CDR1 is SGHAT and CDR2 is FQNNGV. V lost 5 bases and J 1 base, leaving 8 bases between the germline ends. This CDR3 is CASSPGVQETQYF. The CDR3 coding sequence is TGTGCCAGCAGCCCCGGGGTCCAAGAGACCCAGTACTTC.

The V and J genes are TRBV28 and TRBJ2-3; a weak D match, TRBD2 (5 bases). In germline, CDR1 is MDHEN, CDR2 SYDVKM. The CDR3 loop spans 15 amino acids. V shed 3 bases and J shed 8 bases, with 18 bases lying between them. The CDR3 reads CASSFPGVARGTQYF. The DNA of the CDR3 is TGTGCCAGCAGTTTCCCCGGGGTCGCCCGAGGTACGCAGTATTTT.

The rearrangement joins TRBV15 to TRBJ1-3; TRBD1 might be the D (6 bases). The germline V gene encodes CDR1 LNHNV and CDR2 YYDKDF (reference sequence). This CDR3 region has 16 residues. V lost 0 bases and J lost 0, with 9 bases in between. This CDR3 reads CATSRDYRVSGNTIYF. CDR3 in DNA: TGTGCCACCAGCAGAGATTACAGGGTCTCTGGAAACACCATATATTTT.

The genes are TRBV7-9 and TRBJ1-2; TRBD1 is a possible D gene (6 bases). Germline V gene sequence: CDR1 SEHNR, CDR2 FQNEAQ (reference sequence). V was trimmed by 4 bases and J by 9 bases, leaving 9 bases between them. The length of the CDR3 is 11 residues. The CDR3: CASSSTGSYTF. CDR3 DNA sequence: TGTGCCAGCAGCTCAACAGGGAGCTACACCTTC.

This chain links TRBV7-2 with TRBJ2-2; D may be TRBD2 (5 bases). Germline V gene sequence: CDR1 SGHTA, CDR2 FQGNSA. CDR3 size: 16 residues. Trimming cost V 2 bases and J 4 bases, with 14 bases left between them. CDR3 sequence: CASSLNAEAGTGELFF. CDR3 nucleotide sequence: TGTGCCAGCAGCTTAAATGCGGAGGCGGGCACCGGGGAGCTGTTTTTT.

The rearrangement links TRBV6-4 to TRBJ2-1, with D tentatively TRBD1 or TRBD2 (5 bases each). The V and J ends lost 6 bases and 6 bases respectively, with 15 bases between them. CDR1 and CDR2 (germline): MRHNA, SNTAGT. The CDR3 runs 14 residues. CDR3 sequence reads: CASSRLWGSNEQFF. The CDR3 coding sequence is TGTGCCAGCAGCCGACTTTGGGGGAGCAATGAGCAGTTCTTC.

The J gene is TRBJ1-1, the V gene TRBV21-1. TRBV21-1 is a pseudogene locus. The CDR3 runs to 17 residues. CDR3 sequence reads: CASRCIGGGLMNTEAFF. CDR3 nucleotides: TGTGCCAGCAGGTGTATTGGGGGGGGCCTTATGAACACTGAAGCTTTCTTT.

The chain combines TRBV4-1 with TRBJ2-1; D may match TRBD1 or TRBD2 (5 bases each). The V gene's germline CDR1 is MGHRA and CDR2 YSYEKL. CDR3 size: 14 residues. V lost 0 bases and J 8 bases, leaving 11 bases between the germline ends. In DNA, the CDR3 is TGCGCCAGCAGCCAAGAGAGGGGCTTTTATGAGCAGTTCTTC. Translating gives CASSQERGFYEQFF.

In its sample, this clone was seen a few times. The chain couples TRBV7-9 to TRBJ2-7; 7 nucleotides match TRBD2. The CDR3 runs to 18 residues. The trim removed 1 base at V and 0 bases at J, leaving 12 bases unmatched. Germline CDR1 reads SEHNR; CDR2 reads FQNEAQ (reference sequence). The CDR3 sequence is CASSLGSLELASSYEQYF. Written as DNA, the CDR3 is TGTGCCAGCAGCTTAGGGTCTTTGGAACTAGCGAGCTCCTACGAGCAGTACTTC.

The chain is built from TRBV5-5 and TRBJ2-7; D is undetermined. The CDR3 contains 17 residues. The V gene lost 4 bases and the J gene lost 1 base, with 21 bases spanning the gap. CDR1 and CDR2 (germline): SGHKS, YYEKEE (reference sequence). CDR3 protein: CASSRLVIRIGSYEQYF. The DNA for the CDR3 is TGTGCCAGCAGCCGTCTGGTTATACGTATAGGTTCCTACGAGCAGTACTTC.

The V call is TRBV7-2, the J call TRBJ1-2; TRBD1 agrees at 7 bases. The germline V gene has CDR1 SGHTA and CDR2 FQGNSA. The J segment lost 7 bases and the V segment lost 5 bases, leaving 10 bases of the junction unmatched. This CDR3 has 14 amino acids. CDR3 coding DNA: TGTGCCAGCAGCAATACTGGGACAGCTTTTGGCTACACCTTC. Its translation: CASSNTGTAFGYTF. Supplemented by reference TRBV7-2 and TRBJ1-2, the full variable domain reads GAGVSQSPSNKVTEKGKDVELRCDPISGHTALYWYRQSLGQGLEFLIYFQGNSAPDKSGLPSDRFSAERTGGSVSTLTIQRTQQEDSAVYLCASSNTGTAFGYTFGSGTRLTVV.

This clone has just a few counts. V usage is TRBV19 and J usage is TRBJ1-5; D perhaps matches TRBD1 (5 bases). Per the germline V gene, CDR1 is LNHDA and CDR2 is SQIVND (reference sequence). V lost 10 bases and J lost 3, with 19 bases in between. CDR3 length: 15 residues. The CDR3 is CATERGGIVNQPQHF. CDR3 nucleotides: TGTGCCACGGAGAGGGGCGGGATAGTCAATCAGCCCCAGCATTTT. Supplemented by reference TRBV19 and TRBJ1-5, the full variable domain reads DGGITQSPKYLFRKEGQNVTLSCEQNLNHDAMYWYRQDPGQGLRLIYYSQIVNDFQKGDIAEGYSVSREKKESFPLTVTSAQKNPTAFYLCATERGGIVNQPQHFGDGTRLSIL.